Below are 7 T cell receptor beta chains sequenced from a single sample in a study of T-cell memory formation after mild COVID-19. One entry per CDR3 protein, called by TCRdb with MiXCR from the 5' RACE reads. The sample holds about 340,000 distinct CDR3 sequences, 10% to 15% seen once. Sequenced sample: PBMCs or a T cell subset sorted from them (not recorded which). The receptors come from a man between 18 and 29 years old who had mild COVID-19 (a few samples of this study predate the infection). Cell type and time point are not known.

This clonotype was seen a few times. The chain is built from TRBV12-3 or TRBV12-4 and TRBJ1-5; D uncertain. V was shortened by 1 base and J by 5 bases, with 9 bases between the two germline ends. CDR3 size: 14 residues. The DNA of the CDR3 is TGTGCCAGCAGTTTAGATGTTAGGGATCAGCCCCAGCATTTT. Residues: CASSLDVRDQPQHF.

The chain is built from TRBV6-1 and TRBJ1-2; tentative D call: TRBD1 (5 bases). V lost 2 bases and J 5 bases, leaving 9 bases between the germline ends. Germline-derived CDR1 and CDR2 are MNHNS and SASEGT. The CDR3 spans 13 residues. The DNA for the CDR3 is TGTGCCAGCAGTGAAACCTGGGGGTATGGCTACACCTTC. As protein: CASSETWGYGYTF.

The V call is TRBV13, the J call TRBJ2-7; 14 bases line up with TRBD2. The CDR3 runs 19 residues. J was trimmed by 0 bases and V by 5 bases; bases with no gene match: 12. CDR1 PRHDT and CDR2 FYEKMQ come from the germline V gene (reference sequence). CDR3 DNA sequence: TGTGCCAGCAGCCAAAGGTCGGGACTAGCGGGGGCTTCCTCCTACGAGCAGTACTTC. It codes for CASSQRSGLAGASSYEQYF.

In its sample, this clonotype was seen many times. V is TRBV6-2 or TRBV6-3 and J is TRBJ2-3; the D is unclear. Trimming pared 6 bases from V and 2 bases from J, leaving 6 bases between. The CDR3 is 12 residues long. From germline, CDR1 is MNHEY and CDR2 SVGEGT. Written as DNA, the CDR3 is TGTGCCAGCAGCCGATCCACAGATACGCAGTATTTT. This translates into CASSRSTDTQYF.

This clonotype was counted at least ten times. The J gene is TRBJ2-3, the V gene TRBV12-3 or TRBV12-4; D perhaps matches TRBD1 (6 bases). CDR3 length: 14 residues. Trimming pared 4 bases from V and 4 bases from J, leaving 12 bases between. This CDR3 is CASSSDSFADTQYF. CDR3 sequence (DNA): TGTGCCAGCAGTTCGGACAGCTTTGCAGATACGCAGTATTTT.

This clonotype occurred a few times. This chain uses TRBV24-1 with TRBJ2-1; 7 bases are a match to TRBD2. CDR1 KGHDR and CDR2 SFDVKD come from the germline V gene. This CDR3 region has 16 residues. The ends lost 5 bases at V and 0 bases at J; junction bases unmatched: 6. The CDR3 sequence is CATSVRAGSSYNEQFF. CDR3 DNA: TGTGCCACCAGTGTCAGAGCGGGGAGCTCCTACAATGAGCAGTTCTTC.

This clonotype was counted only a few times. The DNA of the CDR3 is TGCGCCAGCAGCCAAGCGGGACGGGGGGCTAGCACAGATACGCAGTATTTT. Its translation is CASSQAGRGASTDTQYF. The J gene is TRBJ2-3, the V gene TRBV4-3, with D maybe TRBD2 (7 bases). CDR3 size: 17 residues. Germline values: CDR1 LGHNA, CDR2 YSLEER. V was clipped by 1 base and J by 0 bases, with 14 bases between them.